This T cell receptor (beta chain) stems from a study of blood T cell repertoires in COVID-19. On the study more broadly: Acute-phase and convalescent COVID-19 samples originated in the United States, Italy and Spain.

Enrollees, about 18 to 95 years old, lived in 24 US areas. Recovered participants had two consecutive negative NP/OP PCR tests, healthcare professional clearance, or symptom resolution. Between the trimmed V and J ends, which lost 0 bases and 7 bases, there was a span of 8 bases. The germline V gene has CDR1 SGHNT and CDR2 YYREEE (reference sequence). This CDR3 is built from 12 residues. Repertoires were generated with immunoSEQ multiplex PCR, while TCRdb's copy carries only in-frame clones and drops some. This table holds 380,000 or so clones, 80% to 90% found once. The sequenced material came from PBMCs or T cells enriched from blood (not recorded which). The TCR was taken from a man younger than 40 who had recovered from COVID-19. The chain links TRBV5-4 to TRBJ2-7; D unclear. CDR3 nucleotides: TGTGCCAGCAGCTTGGATGCGCGGGAGCAGTACTTC. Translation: CASSLDAREQYF.